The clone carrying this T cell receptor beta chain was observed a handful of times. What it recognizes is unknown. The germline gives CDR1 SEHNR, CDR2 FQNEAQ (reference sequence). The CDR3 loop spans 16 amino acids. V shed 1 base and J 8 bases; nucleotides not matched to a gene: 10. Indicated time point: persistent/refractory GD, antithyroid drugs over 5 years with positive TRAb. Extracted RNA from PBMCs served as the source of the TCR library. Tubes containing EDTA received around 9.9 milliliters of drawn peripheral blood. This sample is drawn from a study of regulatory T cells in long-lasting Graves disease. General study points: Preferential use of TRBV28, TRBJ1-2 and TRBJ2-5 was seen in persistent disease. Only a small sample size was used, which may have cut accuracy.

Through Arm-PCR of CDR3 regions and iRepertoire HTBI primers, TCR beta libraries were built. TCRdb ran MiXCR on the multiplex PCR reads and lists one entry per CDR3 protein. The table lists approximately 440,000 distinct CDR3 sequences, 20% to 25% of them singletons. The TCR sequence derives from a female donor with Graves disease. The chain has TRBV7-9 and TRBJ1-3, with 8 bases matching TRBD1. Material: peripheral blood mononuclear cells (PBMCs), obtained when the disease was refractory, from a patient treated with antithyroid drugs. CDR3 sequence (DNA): TGTGCCAGCAGCTTAGAGGGGACAGGAGTGGAGGACACCATATATTTT. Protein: CASSLEGTGVEDTIYF.